This TCR beta chain was observed in a study of radiotherapy plus CTLA-4 blockade in lung cancer. Study details: Objective responses were seen in around 19% of patients, disease control in 31%.

J was trimmed by 2 bases and V by 8 bases; bases with no gene match: 2. CDR1 and CDR2 (germline): MDHEN, SYDVKM. The CDR3 contains 14 residues. Sequencing used immunoSEQ multiplex PCR; TCRdb keeps in-frame clones, though not all of them. The sample has some 52,000 clones, roughly three quarters seen once. CTLA-4 blockade with ipilimumab, together with focal radiation, was given to patients with chemo-refractory metastatic non-small-cell lung cancer. This sequence originates from a human donor with non-small cell lung cancer who had a partial response to radiotherapy plus ipilimumab. This chain uses TRBV28 with TRBJ1-4; 10 bases are shared with TRBD1. Here the sequenced sample was peripheral blood, taken from a patient treated with radiotherapy plus ipilimumab. The CDR3, as DNA: TGTGCCAGCGGGACAGGGGTGACTAATGAAAAACTGTTTTTT. Amino acids: CASGTGVTNEKLFF.